This TCR beta chain was captured by sequencing in a study of chemoradiotherapy in HPV16-positive cancers. About this clone itself: The antigen is not known.

The length of the CDR3 is 14 residues. Looked up from germline, CDR1 is SGHKS and CDR2 is YYEKEE (reference sequence). V lost 4 bases, J lost 8 bases, and 15 bases lay in between. Sequencing was performed with immunoSEQ multiplex PCR; in TCRdb, only in-frame clones are kept and a portion is missing. The top ten clones hold approximately 3% of a sample with 4,000 to 6,000 clones, about 96% of them seen once. The study's findings and limits: During treatment, candidate HPV-specific clones and E7-related motifs expanded in tumor.

The chain carries TRBV5-5 and TRBJ1-4; no definite D call. The input for sequencing was tumor tissue, taken from a patient who underwent chemoradiotherapy. The sequence derives from a human donor with HPV-associated anogenital cancer. The CDR3 DNA sequence: TGTGCCAGCAGCCCTAGGGTGGGTGGCGAAAAACTGTTTTTT. Amino acids: CASSPRVGGEKLFF.